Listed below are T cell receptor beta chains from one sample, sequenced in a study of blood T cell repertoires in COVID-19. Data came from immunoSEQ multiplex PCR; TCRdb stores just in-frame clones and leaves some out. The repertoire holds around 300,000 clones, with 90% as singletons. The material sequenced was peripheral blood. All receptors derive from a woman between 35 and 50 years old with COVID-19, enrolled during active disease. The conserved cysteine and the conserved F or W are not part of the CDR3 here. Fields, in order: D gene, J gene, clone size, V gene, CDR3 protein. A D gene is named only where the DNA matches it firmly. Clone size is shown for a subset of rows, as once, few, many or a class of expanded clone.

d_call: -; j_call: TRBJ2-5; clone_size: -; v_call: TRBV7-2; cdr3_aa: ASSQVRGQETQY
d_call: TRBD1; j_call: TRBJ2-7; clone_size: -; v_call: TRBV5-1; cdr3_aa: ASSFNRDRRYYEQY
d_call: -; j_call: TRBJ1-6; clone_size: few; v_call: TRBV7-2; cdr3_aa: ASSAAGTPNSPLH
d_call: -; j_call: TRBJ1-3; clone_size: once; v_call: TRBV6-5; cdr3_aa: ATSAATAGNTIY
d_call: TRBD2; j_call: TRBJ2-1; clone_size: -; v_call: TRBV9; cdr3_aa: ASSVSIAGGNEQF
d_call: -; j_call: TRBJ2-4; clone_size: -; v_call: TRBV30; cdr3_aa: AWSGSETKNIQY
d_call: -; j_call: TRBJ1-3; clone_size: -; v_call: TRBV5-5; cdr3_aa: ASSSTGAGNTIY
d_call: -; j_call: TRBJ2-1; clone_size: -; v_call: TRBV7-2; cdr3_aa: ASSLREARGYGDEQF
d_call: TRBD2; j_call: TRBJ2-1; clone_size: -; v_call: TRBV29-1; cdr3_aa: SVLFFSGSPYNEQF
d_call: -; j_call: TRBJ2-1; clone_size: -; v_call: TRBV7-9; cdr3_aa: ASTNPGNEQF
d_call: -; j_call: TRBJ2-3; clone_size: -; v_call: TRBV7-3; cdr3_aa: ASSLFDESTDTQY
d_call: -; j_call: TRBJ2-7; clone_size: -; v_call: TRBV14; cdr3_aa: ASSHDSGQIFSYEQY
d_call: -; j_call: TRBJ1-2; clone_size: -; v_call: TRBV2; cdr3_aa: ASTVPSGGKGYT
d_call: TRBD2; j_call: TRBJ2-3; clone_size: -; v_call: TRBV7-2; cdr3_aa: ASSHYSGGRTDTQY
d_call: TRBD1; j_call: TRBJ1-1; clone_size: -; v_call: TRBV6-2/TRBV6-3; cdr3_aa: ASSPSGGLVNTEAF
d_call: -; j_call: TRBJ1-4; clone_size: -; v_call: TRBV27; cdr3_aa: ASRAGTPNEKLF
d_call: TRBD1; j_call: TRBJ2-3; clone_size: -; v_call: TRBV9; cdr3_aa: ASSLGQVSTDTQY
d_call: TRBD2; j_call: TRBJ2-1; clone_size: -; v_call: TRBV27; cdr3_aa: ASRTTSGRAEQF
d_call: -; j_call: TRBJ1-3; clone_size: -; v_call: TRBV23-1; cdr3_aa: ASSPPSGGIHRNTIY
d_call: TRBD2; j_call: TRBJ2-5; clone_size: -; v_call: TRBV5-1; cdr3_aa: ASSEIAGQETQY
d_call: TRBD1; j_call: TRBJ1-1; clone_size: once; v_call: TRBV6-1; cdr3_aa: ASSRQGSTEAF
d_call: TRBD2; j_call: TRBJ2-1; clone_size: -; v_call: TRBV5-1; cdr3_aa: ASSLALAGTRNEQF
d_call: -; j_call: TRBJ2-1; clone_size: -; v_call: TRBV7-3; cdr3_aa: ASSLRTGAYNEQF
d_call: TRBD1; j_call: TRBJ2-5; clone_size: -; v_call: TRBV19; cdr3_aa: ASSIRQGSEETQY
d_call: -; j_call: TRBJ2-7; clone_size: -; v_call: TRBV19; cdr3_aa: ASSPRAGAYEQY
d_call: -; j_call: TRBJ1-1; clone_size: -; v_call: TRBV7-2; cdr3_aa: ASSLDSYTEAF
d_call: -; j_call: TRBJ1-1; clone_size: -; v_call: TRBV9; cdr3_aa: ASSYLEGNTEAF
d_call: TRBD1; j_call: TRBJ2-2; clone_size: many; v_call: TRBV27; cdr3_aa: ASSSDDTGGFTGELF
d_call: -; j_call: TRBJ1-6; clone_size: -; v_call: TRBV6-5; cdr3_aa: ASSYQGQYNSPLH
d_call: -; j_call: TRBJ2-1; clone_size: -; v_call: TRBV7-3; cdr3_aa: ASSLLGTRSYNEQF